This T cell receptor (beta chain) is from a study of tumor-infiltrating lymphocytes in primary liver carcinoma. At the level of the study: All patients, whether men or women, fell within 30 to 69 years of age. Tumors were stage T1-T3 N0M0, about 4 to 11 cm across.

This CDR3 is 15 amino acids long. The germline V gene encodes CDR1 SQVTM and CDR2 ANQGSEA. Unsorted bulk tissue (roughly 17-34 mg) underwent RNA and DNA co-extraction. Overall study findings and caveats: Blood trailed tumors significantly in top-250-clone fraction (p = 0.039).

Turning to this clonotype: Antigen unknown. At one end, the junction sequence differs from germline, possibly due to a read error.

TCR beta cDNA was reverse-transcribed from about 500 ng of total RNA. The reaction used a constant-region primer and ProtoScript II reverse transcriptase. A slightly modified ARM-PCR protocol with three nested multiplex PCR rounds produced these TCR beta libraries. Each of the first two PCR rounds ran approximately 10 cycles with TRBV1-TRBV30 forward and C-beta reverse primers. One entry per CDR3 protein, called by TCRdb with MiXCR from the multiplex PCR reads. The table lists 99,000 or so distinct CDR3 sequences, approximately 68% of them singletons. The V gene is TRBV29-1, the J gene TRBJ2-1, with D possibly matching TRBD2 (6 bases). The receptor comes from a woman aged 55-69 years with primary liver carcinoma and hepatitis B virus infection. The sequenced material came from liver tumor tissue from sampling region 5. Subset noted: tumor region T5, tumor centre. This chain's CDR3 is CGVGGSNGTYNEQFF. In DNA, the CDR3 is TGCGGCGTTGGAGGGTCTAACGGAACGTACAATGAGCAGTTCTTC.